This T cell receptor beta chain was found in a study of T cell responses to AZD1222 COVID-19 vaccine. About the study: It was second doses at about 4 or about 12 weeks that were pooled.

Trimming stripped 6 bases from V and 5 bases from J, with 13 bases between. This CDR3 has 13 residues. Germline V gives CDR1 MDHEN, CDR2 SYDVKM. Concerning this clone: Its antigen is still unknown.

Broader study findings: Reportedly, close to half of spike-specific TCRs are directed against unmutated variant regions.

Clones were read by immunoSEQ multiplex PCR, and TCRdb kept only the in-frame ones, dropping some. The sample includes about 110,000 clones, approximately 85% of them seen just once. The TCR originated in an adult in good health. This specimen consisted of peripheral blood, obtained on day 0 of AZD1222 vaccination. This chain connects TRBV28 to TRBJ1-1; possible D gene TRBD1, 5 bases. The CDR3 region is CASRLKWGTEAFF. The CDR3 DNA follows: TGTGCCAGCAGACTTAAATGGGGGACTGAAGCTTTCTTT.